Listed here are 5 T cell receptor beta chains from one sample, sequenced in a study of graft-versus-host responses after intestinal transplantation. Their recognized antigens are unknown. Clones were sequenced by immunoSEQ multiplex PCR, and TCRdb holds only the in-frame ones, with some missing. The repertoire has 85,000 to 110,000 clones, over 85% of them found once; the top ten carry under 1.5%. Source: unstimulated CD8+ T cells sorted from spleen or lymph node cells, taken before intestinal transplant. These receptors all come from a human donor who received an intestinal transplant.

This clone has only one observation. The chain has TRBV19 and TRBJ2-1; D could derive from TRBD1 or TRBD2 (5 bases each). Germline CDR1 LNHDA, CDR2 SQIVND (reference sequence). The CDR3 loop spans 13 amino acids. The V end lost 9 bases, the J end lost 9 bases, and 18 bases lay between the germline ends. The CDR3 DNA follows: TGTGCCAGCCGAAGGGACGGCCGTCCTGAGCAGTTCTTC. It is translated as CASRRDGRPEQFF.

The gene calls are TRBV6-6 and TRBJ1-5, with 7 bases aligning to TRBD1. In germline, CDR1 is MNHNY, CDR2 SVGAGI (reference sequence). The V and J ends lost 8 bases and 2 bases, in that order; junction bases with no gene match: 12. The CDR3 loop spans 16 amino acids. The CDR3 DNA reads TGTGCCAGCGAGGGGAGGGGGCTGGTCGGCAATCAGCCCCAGCATTTT. Its protein product is CASEGRGLVGNQPQHF.

The gene calls are TRBV5-5 and TRBJ1-2; D is unclear. V was cut by 4 bases and J by 0 bases, with 10 bases left in between. The CDR3 is made up of 14 amino acids. CDR1 is SGHKS, CDR2 YYEKEE, per germline (reference sequence). CDR3 amino acids: CASSGDNANYGYTF. CDR3 nucleotides: TGTGCCAGCAGCGGTGACAACGCTAACTATGGCTACACCTTC.

V and J are TRBV5-6 and TRBJ2-6, with 7 bases fitting TRBD1. Germline assignment: CDR1 SGHDT and CDR2 YYEEEE. The junction had 7 bases not matched to a gene; V was cut back by 3 bases and J by 1 base. The CDR3 runs to 17 residues. CDR3 loop: CASSSIQGWSGANVLTF. Written as DNA, the CDR3 is TGTGCCAGCAGCTCCATACAGGGGTGGTCTGGGGCCAACGTCCTGACTTTC.

This clone has only one observation. The CDR3 DNA follows: TGTGCCACCCAAGGGGCAGAGTATAGCAATCAGCCCCAGCATTTT. Protein sequence: CATQGAEYSNQPQHF. The V gene is TRBV19, the J gene TRBJ1-5; maybe TRBD1 (5 bases). The CDR3 contains 15 residues. CDR1 is LNHDA and CDR2 is SQIVND in the germline V gene (reference sequence). V was cut by 10 bases and J by 0 bases, with 16 bases left in between.